These T cell receptor beta chains were read from a single sample in a study of blood T cell repertoires in COVID-19. Repertoires were generated with immunoSEQ multiplex PCR, while TCRdb's copy carries only in-frame clones and drops some. The sample has about 87,000 clones; about 80% are singletons. The sequencing sample was made of peripheral blood. These TCRs come from a woman in her sixties or seventies with acute or convalescent COVID-19. The CDR3 runs from the conserved cysteine through the conserved F or W. Fields, in order: clone size, V gene, D gene, J gene, CDR3 DNA, CDR3 protein. A D gene is named only where the DNA matches it firmly. Clone size appears in some rows only: once, few, many, or a class for an expanded clone.

>few|TRBV29-1|-|TRBJ1-1
TGCAGCGCCAGGGACACTGAAGCTTTCTTT
CSARDTEAFF
>-|TRBV6-7|-|TRBJ1-4
TGTGCCAGCAGAATAACCTTACAGGGTTGGGGTGAAAAACTGTTTTTT
CASRITLQGWGEKLFF
>-|TRBV6-5|TRBD2|TRBJ2-1
TGTGCCAGCAGGGGGGGAGGGCAGAACTACAATGAGCAGTTCTTC
CASRGGGQNYNEQFF
>-|TRBV2|-|TRBJ1-5
TGTGCCAGCAGGGAGACAGGATTACTTTACAATCAGCCCCAGCATTTT
CASRETGLLYNQPQHF
>-|TRBV29-1|TRBD1|TRBJ1-2
TGCAGCGTTGTTTCAGGGGGCGCGGAGGCTGGCTACACCTTC
CSVVSGGAEAGYTF
>-|TRBV2|TRBD1|TRBJ1-4
TGTGCCAGCAGTGGGGACAGGGGTGAAAAACTGTTTTTT
CASSGDRGEKLFF
>-|TRBV29-1|-|TRBJ1-2
TGCAGCGTTGATATGGCAGGGTATGGCTACACCTTC
CSVDMAGYGYTF
>-|TRBV29-1|-|TRBJ2-7
TGCAGCGTGGAGGGGACAGTAGCCTACGAGCAGTACTTC
CSVEGTVAYEQYF
>-|TRBV4-1|TRBD2|TRBJ2-2
TGCGCCAGCAGCCAAGAAGCCCCCCCGGGACTAGCGGTATCGAACACCGGGGAGCTGTTTTTT
CASSQEAPPGLAVSNTGELFF
>-|TRBV7-9|-|TRBJ1-2
TGTGCCAGCAGCTTAGAGTTAAAAGGAGGGCTTCTTTTCTTC
CASSLELKGGLLFF
>once|TRBV30|TRBD2|TRBJ2-1
TGTGCCTGCTGCGAGCGGGGGGGCGATGAGCAGTTCTTC
CACCERGGDEQFF
>-|TRBV28|-|TRBJ2-2
TGTGCCAGCAAACAGGGTGGAACCGGGGAGCTGTTTTTT
CASKQGGTGELFF
>once|TRBV5-1|-|TRBJ1-4
TGCGCCAGCAGCTTGGAAGCTGGGGCCGGTGAAAAACTGTTTTTT
CASSLEAGAGEKLFF
>once|TRBV15|TRBD1|TRBJ2-5
TGTGCCACCAGCATAGGGACAGGGGGGCAAGAGACCCAGTACTTC
CATSIGTGGQETQYF
>-|TRBV5-6|-|TRBJ1-6
TGTGCCAGCAGCCATAGGAGATATAATTCACCCCTCCACTTT
CASSHRRYNSPLHF
>-|TRBV18|TRBD1|TRBJ2-5
TGTGCCAGCTCCCCCGGGACAGAAGAGACCCAGTACTTC
CASSPGTEETQYF
>once|TRBV3-1/TRBV3-2|TRBD1|TRBJ2-4
TGTGCCAGCAGCCGATACGGGACAGGGGAGGCCAAAAACATTCAGTACTTC
CASSRYGTGEAKNIQYF
>-|TRBV5-1|-|TRBJ2-4
TGCGCCAGCAGCTTGGGTACAGGGCTAAACATTCAGTACTTC
CASSLGTGLNIQYF
>-|TRBV24-1|-|TRBJ2-1
TGTGCCACCAGTGATCCGCGACAGGATGGCTCCTACAATGAGCAGTTCTTC
CATSDPRQDGSYNEQFF
>-|TRBV5-1|TRBD1|TRBJ2-3
TGCGCCAGCAGCTCGGACAGGGGGACAGATACGCAGTATTTT
CASSSDRGTDTQYF
>-|TRBV6-5|TRBD1|TRBJ2-3
TGTGCCGTCCGGACAGGCCCCACAGATACGCAGTATTTT
CAVRTGPTDTQYF
>-|TRBV19|TRBD1|TRBJ1-2
TGTGCCAGTAGTATGAGGGGACAGTTTTCTAACTATGGCTACACCTTC
CASSMRGQFSNYGYTF
>-|TRBV30|-|TRBJ1-5
TGTGCCTGGAGTAAAGAAAGGCAGGGCGGTCAGCCCCAGCATTTT
CAWSKERQGGQPQHF
>-|TRBV9|-|TRBJ1-2
TGTGCCAGCAGCTCAGGGGTGTTCCGCTATGGCTACACCTTC
CASSSGVFRYGYTF
>-|TRBV3-1/TRBV3-2|-|TRBJ2-1
TGTGCCAGCAGCCAAGATCCCGCCGCGCGTGAGCAGTTCTTC
CASSQDPAAREQFF
>-|TRBV19|TRBD1|TRBJ1-5
TGTGCCAGTACGGTCACAGGGGGAGCTCAGCCCCAGCATTTT
CASTVTGGAQPQHF
>few|TRBV24-1|-|TRBJ2-5
TGTGCCACCGTCCTTCGGGGATTAGGGGAGACCCAGTACTTC
CATVLRGLGETQYF
>once|TRBV5-1|-|TRBJ2-2
TGCGCCAGCAGCTTGGAATTGTCTATCGCCGGGGAGCTGTTTTTT
CASSLELSIAGELFF
>-|TRBV30|TRBD1|TRBJ1-5
TGTGCCTGGAGTGTATCCCCTGGACAGGGGATTTTTTATGCTAGCAATCAGCCCCAGCATTTT
CAWSVSPGQGIFYASNQPQHF
>-|TRBV6-6|-|TRBJ1-1
TGTGCCAGCTGCGAAGGGACATTCCACATGAACACTGAAGCTTTCTTT
CASCEGTFHMNTEAFF
>-|TRBV5-5|-|TRBJ2-7
TGTGCCAGCAGTATACCCCGGGAGTCACCATTCTACGAGCAGTACTTC
CASSIPRESPFYEQYF
>few|TRBV5-6|TRBD2|TRBJ2-3
TGTGCCAGCAGTGAGCGGGGGGTGGATACGCAGTATTTT
CASSERGVDTQYF
>-|TRBV7-7|-|TRBJ2-2
TGTGCTAGCAGCTCCCTGCCCGGGACTGCCGCTGGAGAGCTGTTTTTT
CASSSLPGTAAGELFF
>-|TRBV5-4|-|TRBJ2-2
TGTGCCAGCAGCTTCGGACAGAACACCGGGGAGCTGTTTTTT
CASSFGQNTGELFF
>-|TRBV14|-|TRBJ2-2
TGTGCCAGCAGCCAAGAGGGAGGCACCGGGGAGCTGTTTTTT
CASSQEGGTGELFF
>-|TRBV10-3|-|TRBJ1-5
TGTGCCATCAGTGAGTCGATTGGCGGGGACGTTCAGCCCCAGCATTTT
CAISESIGGDVQPQHF
>-|TRBV4-2|-|TRBJ1-2
TGTGCCAGCAGCCAAGGGACTTCTTATGGCTACACCTTC
CASSQGTSYGYTF